This is a list of T cell receptor beta chains from one sample in a study of spatial heterogeneity in lung cancer. TCRdb reanalysed the 5' RACE reads using MiXCR and keeps one entry per CDR3 protein. Altogether about 52,000 distinct CDR3 sequences are present, under 8% being singletons, with the ten largest covering around 33%. The starting material was PBMCs, obtained at follow-up. The receptors here all came from a female donor with early-stage non-small cell lung cancer. Both conserved end residues are part of each CDR3.

cdr3_length v_call cdr3_aa
11 TRBV11-2 CASSSRREQYF
12 TRBV12-3/TRBV12-4 CASTMGATEAFF
14 TRBV7-3 CASSALLRTNEQYF
17 TRBV21-1 CASSKALGGRIRNEQFF
13 TRBV7-2 CASRSGTAEKLFF
14 TRBV7-8 CASSLQGANVEAFF
11 TRBV24-1 CATNENTEAFF
15 TRBV28 CASSSGTGGSYEQYF
12 TRBV29-1 CSVEGGRETQYF
14 TRBV4-1 CASSRGQGNDVQYF
12 TRBV7-9 CASSLYTDTQYF
17 TRBV6-6 CASSYLRPGVDTGELFF
14 TRBV2 CASTSGDRGTIQYF
15 TRBV20-1 CSAIGTGGFYNEQFF
15 TRBV6-5 CASSQTRGGIQPQHF
14 TRBV2 CASIPGQGAEKLFF
15 TRBV6-6 CASTSGTTNTGELFF
15 TRBV11-2 CASSLDWAGGYEQYF
17 TRBV24-1 CATSDSGLAGVIGTQYF
15 TRBV20-1 CSARDLIGLGDTQYF
12 TRBV28 CASSVGANVLTF
15 TRBV6-1 CASSEAWGSNQPQHF
13 TRBV7-3 CASSARSADTQYF
13 TRBV3-1 CASTNRGADTQYF
15 TRBV7-2 CASAGPSPGTYEQYF
13 TRBV10-3 CAIGGQGGQPQHF
16 TRBV5-1 CASRISEAGGDAEAFF
13 TRBV19 CASSTTRANIQYF
15 TRBV5-5 CASSPLRADQETQYF
15 TRBV6-2/TRBV6-3 CASSYRSLPNEKLFF
14 TRBV7-9 CASTRNTGSYEQYF
17 TRBV4-1 CASSTGPGTPISTEAFF
13 TRBV7-2 CASSTDRNSPLHF
17 TRBV30 CAWQRGGQYRGTDTQYF
14 TRBV20-1 CSAREGAARKTQYF
15 TRBV9 CASSVVQETHYEQYF
15 TRBV7-9 CASSLGTSGASEQFF
14 TRBV28 CASRLPGLDYGYTF
16 TRBV27 CASRRGGTDSYNEQFF
16 TRBV27 CASSPADRGFGYGYTF
17 TRBV4-1 CASSQELPWRGAGELFF
14 TRBV7-2 CASSPTAAKNIQYF
14 TRBV20-1 CSASSQVGVGGYTF